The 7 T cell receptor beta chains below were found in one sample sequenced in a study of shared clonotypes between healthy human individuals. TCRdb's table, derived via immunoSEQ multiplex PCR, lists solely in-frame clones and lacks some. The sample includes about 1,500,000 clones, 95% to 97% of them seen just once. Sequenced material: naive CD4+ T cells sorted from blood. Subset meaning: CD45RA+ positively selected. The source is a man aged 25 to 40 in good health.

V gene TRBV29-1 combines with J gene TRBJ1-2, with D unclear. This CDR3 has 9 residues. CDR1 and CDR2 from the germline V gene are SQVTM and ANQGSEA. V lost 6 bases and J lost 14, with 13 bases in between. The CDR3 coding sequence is TGCAGCGTCTCGGACCGCCCAACCTTC. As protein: CSVSDRPTF.

The CDR3: CASSRDRDYEQYF. The CDR3 DNA reads TGTGCCAGCAGCAGGGACAGGGACTACGAGCAGTACTTC. This chain links TRBV11-2 with TRBJ2-7, with 9 bases fitting TRBD1. The CDR3 is 13 residues long. Trimming removed 5 bases from V and 3 bases from J; junction bases left unmatched: 2. CDR1 SGHAT and CDR2 FQNNGV come from the germline V gene. Combining the CDR3 with reference TRBV11-2 and TRBJ2-7 gives the whole variable domain EAGVAQSPRYKIIEKRQSVAFWCNPISGHATLYWYQQILGQGPKLLIQFQNNGVVDDSQLPKDRFSAERLKGVDSTLKIQPAKLEDSAVYLCASSRDRDYEQYFGPGTRLTVT.

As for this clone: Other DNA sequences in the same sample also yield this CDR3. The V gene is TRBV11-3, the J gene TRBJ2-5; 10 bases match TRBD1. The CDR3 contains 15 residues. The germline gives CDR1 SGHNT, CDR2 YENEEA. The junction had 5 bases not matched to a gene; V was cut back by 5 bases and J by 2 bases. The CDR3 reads CASSPGTGAQETQYF. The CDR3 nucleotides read TGTGCCAGCAGCCCAGGGACAGGGGCTCAAGAGACCCAGTACTTC.

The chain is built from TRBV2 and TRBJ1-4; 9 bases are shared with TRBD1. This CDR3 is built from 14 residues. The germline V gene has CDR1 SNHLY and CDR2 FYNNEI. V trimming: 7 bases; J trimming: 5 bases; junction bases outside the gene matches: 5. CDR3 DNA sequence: TGTGCCAGCACAAGACAGGGGGGGAATGAAAAACTGTTTTTT. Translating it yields CASTRQGGNEKLFF. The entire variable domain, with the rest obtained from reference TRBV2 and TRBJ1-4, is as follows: EPEVTQTPSHQVTQMGQEVILRCVPISNHLYFYWYRQILGQKVEFLVSFYNNEISEKSEIFDDQFSVERPDGSNFTLKIRSTKLEDSAMYFCASTRQGGNEKLFFGSGTQLSVL.

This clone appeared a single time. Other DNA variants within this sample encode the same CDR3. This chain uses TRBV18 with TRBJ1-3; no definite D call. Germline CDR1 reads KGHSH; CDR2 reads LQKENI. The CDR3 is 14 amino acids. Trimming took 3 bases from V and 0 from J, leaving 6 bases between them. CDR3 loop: CASSPKSSGNTIYF. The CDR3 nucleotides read TGTGCCAGCTCACCGAAGAGCTCTGGAAACACCATATATTTT.

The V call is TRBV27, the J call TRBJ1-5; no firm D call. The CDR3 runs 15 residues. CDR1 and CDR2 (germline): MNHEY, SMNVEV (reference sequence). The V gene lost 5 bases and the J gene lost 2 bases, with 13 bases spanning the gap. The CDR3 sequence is CASSDLSYGNQPQHF. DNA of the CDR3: TGTGCCAGCAGTGACCTCAGTTATGGCAATCAGCCCCAGCATTTT.

CDR3 sequence: CASSLDRSNYGYTF. The CDR3 DNA follows: TGCGCCAGCAGCTTGGACAGATCTAACTATGGCTACACCTTC. The J gene is TRBJ1-2, the V gene TRBV5-1; unclear D gene. Germline V gives CDR1 SGHRS, CDR2 YFSETQ. V gave up 0 bases and J gave up 0 bases, with 6 bases separating them. CDR3 length equals 14 residues.